This T cell receptor beta chain stems from a study of vaccination and CD4 T cells after COVID-19. The overall study: Collection of post-vaccine samples followed dose two by a median approximately 68 days, spanning a range of 14 to 241.

There are a few counts of this clonotype. Its target is not known. An Oncomine TCR Beta short-read assay was used to sequence the DNA from cultured CD4+ T cells. TCRdb processed the PCR reads anew with MiXCR; each CDR3 protein has one entry. The table lists about 12,000 distinct CDR3 sequences, roughly half of them singletons. Treatment reported: roughly 10-day PBMC culture with coronavirus spike peptide pools or control peptides (ViraFEST assay). About 1.9 million PBMCs went into each well for culture with approximately 9.4 IU/ml IL-2 and around 10 ug/ml peptide pools. The junction had 5 bases not matched to a gene; V was cut back by 0 bases and J by 8 bases. Germline values: CDR1 SGDLS, CDR2 YYNGEE. CDR3 size: 14 residues. Study results and limitations: The study found that a median approximately 84% of reactive clones in convalescent patients appeared only post-vaccination. Spike mono-reactive clones accounted for 304 of the 307 vaccine-specific clones found in convalescent patients.

The chain joins TRBV9 to TRBJ1-1; 9 positions match TRBD1. The sequenced material came from CD4+ T cells from blood, cultured in vitro. This clonotype originated in a human donor who had recovered from COVID-19. Here the CDR3 DNA reads TGTGCCAGCAGCGTAGATTTCGGGACAGGGGAAGCTTTCTTT. Protein product: CASSVDFGTGEAFF.